The rows below give T cell receptor beta chains drawn from one sample of a study of spatial heterogeneity in lung cancer. TCRdb re-derived calls from the 5' RACE reads in MiXCR, one entry per CDR3 protein. The repertoire holds more than 9,000 distinct CDR3 sequences, with around 6% as singletons. This sample comprised lung tumor tissue, obtained at surgery. All receptors derive from a male donor with early-stage non-small cell lung cancer. Each CDR3 is given with its conserved first and last residue. Each record gives: V gene, J gene, D gene, clone size, CDR3 DNA, CDR3 protein. A D gene is named only where the DNA matches it firmly. Part of the rows lack a size; the others show once, few, many or a class for expanded clones.

v_call: TRBV20-1
j_call: TRBJ2-1
d_call: TRBD2
clone_size: medium-sized
cdr3_nt: TGCAGTGCTCTTAATAGCGGGATAGAAAATGAGCAGTTCTTC
cdr3_aa: CSALNSGIENEQFF

v_call: TRBV5-1
j_call: TRBJ2-2
d_call: -
clone_size: many
cdr3_nt: TGCGCCAGCAGCGACACCGGGGAGCTGTTTTTT
cdr3_aa: CASSDTGELFF

v_call: TRBV7-2
j_call: TRBJ1-5
d_call: -
clone_size: many
cdr3_nt: TGTGCCAGCAGCTTCCCAGGGAATCAGCCCCAGCATTTT
cdr3_aa: CASSFPGNQPQHF

v_call: TRBV19
j_call: TRBJ2-2
d_call: -
clone_size: few
cdr3_nt: TGTGCCAGCCGAGGTTGGGCAGGGGAGGCCGGGGAGCTGTTTTTT
cdr3_aa: CASRGWAGEAGELFF

v_call: TRBV2
j_call: TRBJ1-6
d_call: TRBD1
clone_size: many
cdr3_nt: TGTGCCAGCAGTGAATTGGTGGGACAGAGCTCCTATAATTCACCCCTCCACTTT
cdr3_aa: CASSELVGQSSYNSPLHF

v_call: TRBV4-1
j_call: TRBJ2-5
d_call: -
clone_size: many
cdr3_nt: TGCGCCAGCAGCCCGCATGCGGGCCGGTCGGAGACCCAGTACTTC
cdr3_aa: CASSPHAGRSETQYF

v_call: TRBV5-1
j_call: TRBJ2-1
d_call: TRBD1
clone_size: many
cdr3_nt: TGCGCCAGCAGCCCCCTTACAGGGGTCGCCTACAATGAGCAGTTCTTC
cdr3_aa: CASSPLTGVAYNEQFF

v_call: TRBV5-1
j_call: TRBJ1-5
d_call: -
clone_size: many
cdr3_nt: TGCGCCAGCAGCTTGGTTCCAGGCTACAATCAGCCCCAGCATTTT
cdr3_aa: CASSLVPGYNQPQHF

v_call: TRBV20-1
j_call: TRBJ1-1
d_call: -
clone_size: many
cdr3_nt: TGCAGTGCTAGAGACTGGGGAAGGCCTGAAGCTTTCTTT
cdr3_aa: CSARDWGRPEAFF

v_call: TRBV2
j_call: TRBJ2-5
d_call: -
clone_size: many
cdr3_nt: TGTGCCAGCAGGTCATGGGAGACCCAGTACTTC
cdr3_aa: CASRSWETQYF

v_call: TRBV7-9
j_call: TRBJ1-4
d_call: -
clone_size: -
cdr3_nt: TGTGCCGGCAGCAACCTTGCAACTAATGAAAAACCGTTTTTT
cdr3_aa: CAGSNLATNEKPFF

v_call: TRBV29-1
j_call: TRBJ2-3
d_call: -
clone_size: many
cdr3_nt: TGCAGCGTTAGGGCGGGGAGCACAGATACGCAGTATTTT
cdr3_aa: CSVRAGSTDTQYF

v_call: TRBV12-3/TRBV12-4
j_call: TRBJ1-3
d_call: -
clone_size: medium-sized
cdr3_nt: TGTGCCAGCAGTTTTCGTTGGGGGGATTTTGGAAACACCATATATTTT
cdr3_aa: CASSFRWGDFGNTIYF

v_call: TRBV6-6
j_call: TRBJ1-4
d_call: -
clone_size: many
cdr3_nt: TGTGCCAGCAGTTACGCCCAGGAAGGAAAACTGTTTTTT
cdr3_aa: CASSYAQEGKLFF

v_call: TRBV20-1
j_call: TRBJ2-7
d_call: TRBD2
clone_size: many
cdr3_nt: TGCAGTGCCACTCAAGCGGGAGGCTCGAGGGAGCAGTACTTC
cdr3_aa: CSATQAGGSREQYF

v_call: TRBV11-3
j_call: TRBJ1-2
d_call: -
clone_size: -
cdr3_nt: TGTGCCAGCAGCTTAAAAGGCTATGATGGAGGCTACACCTTC
cdr3_aa: CASSLKGYDGGYTF

v_call: TRBV28
j_call: TRBJ1-6
d_call: -
clone_size: medium-sized
cdr3_nt: TGTGCCAGCAGTGGCGACGGGAGCTCCTATAATTCACCCCTCCACTTT
cdr3_aa: CASSGDGSSYNSPLHF

v_call: TRBV19
j_call: TRBJ1-5
d_call: -
clone_size: -
cdr3_nt: TGTGCCAGTAGTCCGACAGTAGGGGCCAGGAAACTGCCCCAGCATTTT
cdr3_aa: CASSPTVGARKLPQHF

v_call: TRBV2
j_call: TRBJ2-5
d_call: TRBD2
clone_size: -
cdr3_nt: TGTGCCAGCAGTGAAGACGGGACTAGCGGCCCCCAAGAGACCCAGTACTTC
cdr3_aa: CASSEDGTSGPQETQYF

v_call: TRBV30
j_call: TRBJ1-1
d_call: TRBD1
clone_size: medium-sized
cdr3_nt: TGTGCCTGGAGTGGACAGGGATACATGAACACTGAAGCTTTCTTT
cdr3_aa: CAWSGQGYMNTEAFF

v_call: TRBV20-1
j_call: TRBJ2-1
d_call: -
clone_size: medium-sized
cdr3_nt: TGCAGTGTCACCCGGATGGGGGGAAATGAGCAGTTCTTC
cdr3_aa: CSVTRMGGNEQFF

v_call: TRBV5-6
j_call: TRBJ1-2
d_call: -
clone_size: many
cdr3_nt: TGTGCCAGTGCTTGGGATAATGGCTACACCTTC
cdr3_aa: CASAWDNGYTF

v_call: TRBV12-3/TRBV12-4
j_call: TRBJ2-5
d_call: -
clone_size: many
cdr3_nt: TGTGCCAGCAGTTTTGGGGGAGAGACCCAGTACTTC
cdr3_aa: CASSFGGETQYF

v_call: TRBV19
j_call: TRBJ1-5
d_call: -
clone_size: many
cdr3_nt: TGTGCCAGTAGTATACCCCTCCGGGGGGCTGAAAGCAATCAGCCCCAGCATTTT
cdr3_aa: CASSIPLRGAESNQPQHF

v_call: TRBV20-1
j_call: TRBJ1-1
d_call: TRBD1
clone_size: many
cdr3_nt: TGCAGTGCTAGAGATAGGGGGTGGAGGGGGCTTACTGAAGCTTTCTTT
cdr3_aa: CSARDRGWRGLTEAFF

v_call: TRBV18
j_call: TRBJ2-7
d_call: -
clone_size: many
cdr3_nt: TGTGCCAGCTCACTACGACAGGTAAACTACGAGCAGTACTTC
cdr3_aa: CASSLRQVNYEQYF

v_call: TRBV25-1
j_call: TRBJ2-5
d_call: -
clone_size: many
cdr3_nt: TGTGCCAGCAGTGAATCCAGGTTCCAAGAGACCCAGTACTTC
cdr3_aa: CASSESRFQETQYF

v_call: TRBV4-1
j_call: TRBJ2-1
d_call: -
clone_size: many
cdr3_nt: TGCGCCAGCAGCCAAGATCATGGCGGAAATGAGCAGTTCTTC
cdr3_aa: CASSQDHGGNEQFF

v_call: TRBV5-1
j_call: TRBJ2-1
d_call: -
clone_size: many
cdr3_nt: TGCGCCAGCAGCCCGGGGGGCCGGGATGAGCAGTTCTTC
cdr3_aa: CASSPGGRDEQFF

v_call: TRBV18
j_call: TRBJ1-5
d_call: -
clone_size: many
cdr3_nt: TGTGCCAGCTCACCCATGGAGTCCCAGCCCCAGCATTTT
cdr3_aa: CASSPMESQPQHF

v_call: TRBV6-1
j_call: TRBJ2-1
d_call: -
clone_size: many
cdr3_nt: TGTGCCAGCAGTGAATGGGGGAGGCTCTACAATGAGCAGTTCTTC
cdr3_aa: CASSEWGRLYNEQFF

v_call: TRBV2
j_call: TRBJ1-1
d_call: -
clone_size: medium-sized
cdr3_nt: TGTGCCAGCATCTGGAACACTGAAGCTTTCTTT
cdr3_aa: CASIWNTEAFF

v_call: TRBV12-3/TRBV12-4
j_call: TRBJ1-2
d_call: TRBD1
clone_size: many
cdr3_nt: TGTGCCAGCAGTCCGTTTGGCCGGACAGGGGGCGCGCGAAACGGCTACACCTTC
cdr3_aa: CASSPFGRTGGARNGYTF

v_call: TRBV3-1
j_call: TRBJ2-6
d_call: TRBD1
clone_size: many
cdr3_nt: TGTGCCAGCAGCCAGACAGGGGCTGGAAGCTCTGGGGCCAACGTCCTGACTTTC
cdr3_aa: CASSQTGAGSSGANVLTF

v_call: TRBV6-1
j_call: TRBJ1-5
d_call: -
clone_size: many
cdr3_nt: TGTGCCAGCAGTGAAAACAGGGCTGGCAATCAGCCCCAGCATTTT
cdr3_aa: CASSENRAGNQPQHF

v_call: TRBV4-1
j_call: TRBJ2-3
d_call: -
clone_size: many
cdr3_nt: TGCGCCAGCAGCCTAGGGGAAATGACAGATACGCAGTATTTT
cdr3_aa: CASSLGEMTDTQYF

v_call: TRBV28
j_call: TRBJ2-1
d_call: TRBD1
clone_size: many
cdr3_nt: TGTGCCAACCCTCGGGACAGGGACCCCTACAATGAGCAGTTCTTC
cdr3_aa: CANPRDRDPYNEQFF

v_call: TRBV12-5
j_call: TRBJ1-5
d_call: TRBD1
clone_size: many
cdr3_nt: TGTGCTACAGGGACAGGGGAAATTTCTCAGCCCCAGCATTTT
cdr3_aa: CATGTGEISQPQHF

v_call: TRBV15
j_call: TRBJ2-5
d_call: -
clone_size: many
cdr3_nt: TGTGCCACCAGCAAGGGGGGGCAAGAGACCCAGTACTTC
cdr3_aa: CATSKGGQETQYF

v_call: TRBV5-1
j_call: TRBJ1-1
d_call: -
clone_size: few
cdr3_nt: TGCGCCAGCAGCCCCGGTCACAGGGTCCACACTGAAGCTTTCTTT
cdr3_aa: CASSPGHRVHTEAFF

v_call: TRBV28
j_call: TRBJ2-1
d_call: TRBD2
clone_size: many
cdr3_nt: TGTGCCAGCAGTTCTATAGCGGGGGGCGATAATGAGCAGTTCTTC
cdr3_aa: CASSSIAGGDNEQFF

v_call: TRBV30
j_call: TRBJ2-7
d_call: TRBD2
clone_size: many
cdr3_nt: TGTGCCTGGAGTCCAACAAGGGTAGCGGGAGACTTTTACGAGCAGTACTTC
cdr3_aa: CAWSPTRVAGDFYEQYF

v_call: TRBV7-2
j_call: TRBJ2-3
d_call: -
clone_size: many
cdr3_nt: TGTGCCAGCAGCCCATTGCGCACAGATACGCAGTATTTT
cdr3_aa: CASSPLRTDTQYF

v_call: TRBV7-2
j_call: TRBJ2-1
d_call: -
clone_size: many
cdr3_nt: TGTGCCAGCAGCCAACGACTAGGAGTGACTAGAGGGTATCATGAGCAGTTCTTC
cdr3_aa: CASSQRLGVTRGYHEQFF

v_call: TRBV20-1
j_call: TRBJ2-7
d_call: TRBD2
clone_size: many
cdr3_nt: TGCAGTGCCCCGACTAGCGGGAGCGACGAGCAGTACTTC
cdr3_aa: CSAPTSGSDEQYF

v_call: TRBV10-3
j_call: TRBJ2-7
d_call: -
clone_size: many
cdr3_nt: TGTGCCATCAGTGAGCCCCGCGCCCTCTCCTACGAGCAGTACTTC
cdr3_aa: CAISEPRALSYEQYF

v_call: TRBV28
j_call: TRBJ1-2
d_call: TRBD1
clone_size: few
cdr3_nt: TGTGCCACCACGACAGGGATTTTTAACTATGGCTACACCTTC
cdr3_aa: CATTTGIFNYGYTF

v_call: TRBV6-6
j_call: TRBJ1-1
d_call: -
clone_size: many
cdr3_nt: TGTGCCAGCAGTAATACAGGAGGCACTGAAGCTTTCTTT
cdr3_aa: CASSNTGGTEAFF

v_call: TRBV5-1
j_call: TRBJ2-2
d_call: -
clone_size: many
cdr3_nt: TGCGCCAGCACCGGGGGCACCGGGGAGCTGTTTTTT
cdr3_aa: CASTGGTGELFF

v_call: TRBV7-9
j_call: TRBJ2-1
d_call: -
clone_size: many
cdr3_nt: TGTGCCAGCAGCTTACCGGGGGCATTCGGAAATGAGCAGTTCTTC
cdr3_aa: CASSLPGAFGNEQFF

v_call: TRBV27
j_call: TRBJ2-3
d_call: TRBD2
clone_size: many
cdr3_nt: TGTGCCAGCAGCCACAGACTAGCGGGTACTAGCACAGATACGCAGTATTTT
cdr3_aa: CASSHRLAGTSTDTQYF

v_call: TRBV9
j_call: TRBJ1-6
d_call: -
clone_size: -
cdr3_nt: TGTGCCAGCAGCGTAGGGAGAACGGAGAGAAATTCACCCCTCCACTTT
cdr3_aa: CASSVGRTERNSPLHF

v_call: TRBV3-1
j_call: TRBJ1-1
d_call: -
clone_size: many
cdr3_nt: TGTGCCAGCACCAAAAGGTCCGGCAGGGCTTTCTTT
cdr3_aa: CASTKRSGRAFF

v_call: TRBV5-6
j_call: TRBJ2-5
d_call: TRBD1
clone_size: many
cdr3_nt: TGTGCCAGCAGCTTGGGCGGGACAGGGCGAGAGACCCAGTACTTC
cdr3_aa: CASSLGGTGRETQYF